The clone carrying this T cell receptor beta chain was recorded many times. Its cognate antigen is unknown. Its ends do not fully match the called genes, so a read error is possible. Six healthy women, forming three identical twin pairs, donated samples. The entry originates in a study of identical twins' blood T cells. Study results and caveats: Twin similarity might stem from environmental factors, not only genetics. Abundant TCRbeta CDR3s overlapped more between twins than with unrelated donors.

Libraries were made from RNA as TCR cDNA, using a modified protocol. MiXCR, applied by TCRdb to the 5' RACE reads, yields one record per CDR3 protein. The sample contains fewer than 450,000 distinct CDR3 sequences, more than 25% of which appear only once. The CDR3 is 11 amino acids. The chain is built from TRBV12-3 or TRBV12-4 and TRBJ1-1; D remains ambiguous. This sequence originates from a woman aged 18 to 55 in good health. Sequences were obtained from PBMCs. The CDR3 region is CASSLNAEAFF. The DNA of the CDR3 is TGTGCCAGCAGTTTGAACGCTGAAGCTTTCTTT.